A single sample is the source of the 10 T cell receptor beta chains below, sequenced in a study of blood T cells in healthy people across ages (dated by TCRdb to the mid-2010s). To prepare the library, 5' RACE was applied. Data came from an Illumina HiSeq 2500. A second roughly 7 to 11 cycle PCR used a sample-barcoded 5' primer and a J-beta primer mix. TCRdb trimmed public reads at Q25 via fastp, called clones via MiXCR and kept in-frame beta chains. Rows are combined by CDR3 protein, so each entry shows the most common genes and DNA. Present in this sample are about 930,000 distinct CDR3 sequences, almost 30% of which were seen just once. Roughly a tenth of the sample belongs to the ten largest clones. This sample also appeared in a second study, on T cells of mothers and their children.

Material for sequencing was blood. The receptors stem from a woman in her 40s in good health.

Ten or more counts support this clonotype. The J gene is TRBJ2-7, the V gene TRBV6-6, with D possibly TRBD2 on 5 matching bases. The germline V and J ends were trimmed by 10 bases and 2 bases, with 12 bases remaining between them. This CDR3 spans 12 amino acids. Germline values: CDR1 MNHNY, CDR2 SVGAGI (reference sequence). The CDR3 loop reads CATVGGPYEQYF. CDR3 nucleotides: TGTGCCACTGTCGGAGGACCCTACGAGCAGTACTTC.

The J gene is TRBJ1-4, the V gene TRBV7-8; TRBD1 matches at 9 bases. Trimming at V came to 3 bases and at J to 4 bases, leaving 3 bases not matched to a gene. Germline CDR1 is SGHVS and CDR2 is FQNEAQ. The CDR3 is made up of 15 amino acids. This CDR3 reads CASSFGTGSNEKLFF. The CDR3 DNA reads as TGTGCCAGCAGCTTTGGGACAGGGAGTAATGAAAAACTGTTTTTT.

This clonotype showed up many times. The chain uses TRBV7-2 and TRBJ1-1; D perhaps matches TRBD1 (6 bases). Between the trimmed V and J ends, which lost 4 bases and 11 bases, there was a span of 17 bases. The CDR3 contains 13 residues. CDR1 is SGHTA and CDR2 is FQGNSA in the germline V gene. The CDR3 loop is CASSSRKGGVAFF. For the CDR3, the DNA is TGTGCCAGCAGCTCCCGGAAGGGGGGGGTCGCTTTCTTT.

This clonotype was detected a few times. The chain carries TRBV7-2 and TRBJ1-2, with D possibly being TRBD1 (6 bases). This CDR3 contains 13 residues. Germline values: CDR1 SGHTA, CDR2 FQGNSA. V was cut by 2 bases and J by 8 bases, with 12 bases left in between. CDR3 DNA sequence: TGTGCCAGCAGCTTAAAGGGGGAAGGAGGCTACACCTTC. It translates to CASSLKGEGGYTF.

In its sample, this clonotype was seen a few times. As DNA, the CDR3 is TGTGCCAGCAGCTTAGGGGTCCTGGGTCAAGAGACCCAGTACTTC. Its protein product is CASSLGVLGQETQYF. The chain has TRBV7-3 and TRBJ2-5, with D unclear. This CDR3 is 15 amino acids long. Trimming left V 2 bases short and J 2 bases short, with 12 bases between. CDR1 is SGHTA and CDR2 is FQGTGA in the germline V gene.

This sequence joins TRBV29-1 and TRBJ1-2; the match to TRBD1 covers 9 bases. CDR1 is SQVTM and CDR2 is ANQGSEA in the germline V gene. This CDR3 region has 14 residues. The ends lost 6 bases at V and 10 bases at J; junction bases unmatched: 15. The CDR3 DNA reads TGCAGCGTGACCAATCTAGGACAGGGGAATGACTACACCTTC. It specifies CSVTNLGQGNDYTF.

This clonotype showed up many times. The DNA of the CDR3 is TGTGCCAGCAGCGTAGAACCAGAGAGCTCCTACGAGCAGTACTTC. It translates to CASSVEPESSYEQYF. The V and J genes are TRBV9 and TRBJ2-7; D is uncertain. In germline, CDR1 is SGDLS, CDR2 YYNGEE. The CDR3 spans 15 residues. Trimming left V 0 bases short and J 0 bases short, with 10 bases between.

The rearrangement links TRBV20-1 to TRBJ2-1, with D possibly being TRBD1 (6 bases). Between the trimmed V and J ends, which lost 6 bases and 1 base, there was a span of 13 bases. CDR3 size: 14 residues. CDR1 is DFQATT, CDR2 SNEGSKA, per germline (reference sequence). The CDR3 coding sequence is TGCAGTGCGCAGACAGGCCAGTCCTACAATGAGCAGTTCTTC. This encodes CSAQTGQSYNEQFF.

There are many counts of this clonotype. The chain recombines TRBV12-3 or TRBV12-4 with TRBJ2-7, with a weak D call TRBD1 (6 bases). This CDR3 region has 14 residues. The ends were cut back, 5 bases at V and 5 bases at J, with 16 bases in the middle. CDR3 residues: CASSIPNHRDEQYF. The CDR3 bases are TGTGCCAGCAGTATCCCAAACCACAGGGACGAGCAGTACTTC.

This clonotype occurred a few times. This chain links TRBV2 with TRBJ2-7, with D possibly being TRBD1 (6 bases). This CDR3 comprises 14 residues. V was cut by 6 bases and J by 0 bases, with 12 bases left in between. CDR1 and CDR2 from the germline V gene are SNHLY and FYNNEI. In DNA form, the CDR3 reads TGTGCCAGCAGGAGGGGGATAGCCTCCTACGAGCAGTACTTC. This codes for CASRRGIASYEQYF.